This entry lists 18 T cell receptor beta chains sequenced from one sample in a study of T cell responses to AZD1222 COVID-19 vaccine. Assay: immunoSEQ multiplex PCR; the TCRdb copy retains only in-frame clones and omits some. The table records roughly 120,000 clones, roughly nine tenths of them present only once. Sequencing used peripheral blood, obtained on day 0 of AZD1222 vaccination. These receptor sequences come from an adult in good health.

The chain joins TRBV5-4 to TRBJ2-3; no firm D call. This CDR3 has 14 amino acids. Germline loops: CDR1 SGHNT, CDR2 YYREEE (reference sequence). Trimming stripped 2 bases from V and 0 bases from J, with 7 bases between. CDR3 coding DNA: TGTGCCAGCAGCTTACAGTTAAGCACAGATACGCAGTATTTT. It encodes CASSLQLSTDTQYF.

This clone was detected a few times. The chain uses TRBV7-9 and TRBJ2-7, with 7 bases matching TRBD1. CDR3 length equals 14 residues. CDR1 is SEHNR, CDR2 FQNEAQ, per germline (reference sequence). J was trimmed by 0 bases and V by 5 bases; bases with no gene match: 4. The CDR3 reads CASSKTGSSYEQYF. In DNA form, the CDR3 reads TGTGCCAGCAGCAAGACAGGGAGCTCCTACGAGCAGTACTTC.

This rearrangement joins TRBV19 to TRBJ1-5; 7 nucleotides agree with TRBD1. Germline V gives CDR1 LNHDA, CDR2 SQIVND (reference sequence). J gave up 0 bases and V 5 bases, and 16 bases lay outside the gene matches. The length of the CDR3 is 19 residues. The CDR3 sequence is CASSFEGASFEYSNQPQHF. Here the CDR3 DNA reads TGTGCCAGTAGTTTTGAGGGGGCAAGTTTCGAGTATAGCAATCAGCCCCAGCATTTT.

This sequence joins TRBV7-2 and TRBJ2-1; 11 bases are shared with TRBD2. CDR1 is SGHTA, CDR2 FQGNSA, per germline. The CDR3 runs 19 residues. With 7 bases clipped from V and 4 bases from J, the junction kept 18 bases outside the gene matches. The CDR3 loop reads CASNLPVASGGSLYNEQFF. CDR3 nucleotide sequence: TGTGCCAGCAACCTACCTGTGGCTAGCGGGGGGAGTTTGTACAATGAGCAGTTCTTC.

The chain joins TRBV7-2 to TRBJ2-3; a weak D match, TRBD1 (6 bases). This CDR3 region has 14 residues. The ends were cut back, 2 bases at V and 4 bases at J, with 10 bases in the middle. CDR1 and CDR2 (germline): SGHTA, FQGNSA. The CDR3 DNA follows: TGTGCCAGCAGCTTATTGGGGGCGGCAGATACGCAGTATTTT. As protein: CASSLLGAADTQYF.

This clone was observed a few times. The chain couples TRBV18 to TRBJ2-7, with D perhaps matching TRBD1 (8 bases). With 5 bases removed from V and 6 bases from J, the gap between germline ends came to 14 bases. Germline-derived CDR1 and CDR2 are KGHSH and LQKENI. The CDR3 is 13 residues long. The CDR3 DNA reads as TGTGCCAGCTCATCGGACAGGGAGGGCGAGCAGTACTTC. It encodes CASSSDREGEQYF.

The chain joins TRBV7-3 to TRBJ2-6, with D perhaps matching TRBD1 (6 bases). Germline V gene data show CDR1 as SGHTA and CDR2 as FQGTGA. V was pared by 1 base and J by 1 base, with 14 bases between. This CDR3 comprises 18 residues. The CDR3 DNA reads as TGTGCCAGCAGCTTAATTGGGGGCCCCGCTTCTGGGGCCAACGTCCTGACTTTC. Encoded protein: CASSLIGGPASGANVLTF. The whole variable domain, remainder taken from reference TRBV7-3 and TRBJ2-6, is GAGVSQTPSNKVTEKGKYVELRCDPISGHTALYWYRQSLGQGPEFLIYFQGTGAADDSGLPNDRFFAVRPEGSVSTLKIQRTERGDSAVYLCASSLIGGPASGANVLTFGAGSRLTVL.

The CDR3 region has the DNA TGTGCCAGCAGTGAAGATAGATATGGCTACACCTTC. It specifies CASSEDRYGYTF. The chain has TRBV6-1 and TRBJ1-2, with D unclear. The CDR3 runs to 12 residues. V lost 1 base and J 5 bases, leaving 5 bases between the germline ends. The germline V gene encodes CDR1 MNHNS and CDR2 SASEGT.

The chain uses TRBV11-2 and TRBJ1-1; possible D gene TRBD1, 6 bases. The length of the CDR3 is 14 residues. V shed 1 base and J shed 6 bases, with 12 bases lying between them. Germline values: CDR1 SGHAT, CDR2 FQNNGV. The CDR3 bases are TGTGCCAGCAGCTTAGTGACAGGATTACCTGAAGCTTTCTTT. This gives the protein CASSLVTGLPEAFF.

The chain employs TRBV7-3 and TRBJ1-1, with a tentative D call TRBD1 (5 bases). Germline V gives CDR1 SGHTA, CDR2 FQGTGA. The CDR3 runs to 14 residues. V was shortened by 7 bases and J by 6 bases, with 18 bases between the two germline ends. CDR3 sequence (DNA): TGTGCCAGCAAAAGGGAGGTTGGGGCGGCTGAAGCTTTCTTT. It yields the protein CASKREVGAAEAFF. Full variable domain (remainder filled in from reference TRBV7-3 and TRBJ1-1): GAGVSQTPSNKVTEKGKYVELRCDPISGHTALYWYRQSLGQGPEFLIYFQGTGAADDSGLPNDRFFAVRPEGSVSTLKIQRTERGDSAVYLCASKREVGAAEAFFGQGTRLTVV.

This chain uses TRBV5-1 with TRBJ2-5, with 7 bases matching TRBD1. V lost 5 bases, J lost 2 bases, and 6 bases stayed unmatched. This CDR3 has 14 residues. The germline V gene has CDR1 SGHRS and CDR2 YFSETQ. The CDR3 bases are TGCGCCAGCAGATGGGGGACAGTTCAAGAGACCCAGTACTTC. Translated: CASRWGTVQETQYF.

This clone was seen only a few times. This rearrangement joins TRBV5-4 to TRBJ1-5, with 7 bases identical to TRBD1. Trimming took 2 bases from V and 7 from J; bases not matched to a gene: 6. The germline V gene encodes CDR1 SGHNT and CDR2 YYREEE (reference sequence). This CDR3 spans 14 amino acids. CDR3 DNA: TGTGCCAGCAGCTTAGGGGGCCCGGGGCAGCCCCAGCATTTT. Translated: CASSLGGPGQPQHF. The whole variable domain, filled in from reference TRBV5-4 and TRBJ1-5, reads ETGVTQSPTHLIKTRGQQVTLRCSSQSGHNTVSWYQQALGQGPQFIFQYYREEENGRGNFPPRFSGLQFPNYSSELNVNALELDDSALYLCASSLGGPGQPQHFGDGTRLSIL.

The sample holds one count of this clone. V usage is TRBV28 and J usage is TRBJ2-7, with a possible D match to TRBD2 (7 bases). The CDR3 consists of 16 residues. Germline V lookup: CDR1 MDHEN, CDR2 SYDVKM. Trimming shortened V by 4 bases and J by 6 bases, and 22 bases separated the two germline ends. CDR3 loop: CASSSPHGGGRAEQYF. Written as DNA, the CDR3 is TGTGCCAGCAGTTCTCCCCATGGGGGGGGGCGCGCCGAGCAGTACTTC.

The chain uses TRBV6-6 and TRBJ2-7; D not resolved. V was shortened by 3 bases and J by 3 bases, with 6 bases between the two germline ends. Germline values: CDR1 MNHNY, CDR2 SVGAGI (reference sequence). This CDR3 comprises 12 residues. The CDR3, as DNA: TGTGCCAGCAGTTATCAGTTCTACGAGCAGTACTTC. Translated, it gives CASSYQFYEQYF.

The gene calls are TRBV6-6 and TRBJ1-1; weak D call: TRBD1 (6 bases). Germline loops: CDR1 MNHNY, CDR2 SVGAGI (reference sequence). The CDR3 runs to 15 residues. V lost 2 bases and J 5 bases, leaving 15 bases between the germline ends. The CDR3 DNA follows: TGTGCCAGCAGTTACCGTCAACAGGGAGGTACTGAAGCTTTCTTT. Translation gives CASSYRQQGGTEAFF.

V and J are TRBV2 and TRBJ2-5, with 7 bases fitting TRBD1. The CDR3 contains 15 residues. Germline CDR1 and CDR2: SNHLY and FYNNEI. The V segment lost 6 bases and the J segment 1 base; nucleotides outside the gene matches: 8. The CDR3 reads CASRTNTGAQETQYF. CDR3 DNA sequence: TGTGCCAGCAGAACGAATACAGGGGCCCAAGAGACCCAGTACTTC.

The CDR3 here is CASKPDRGNTGELFF. The CDR3, as DNA: TGTGCCAGCAAGCCGGACAGGGGTAACACCGGGGAGCTGTTTTTT. The rearrangement uses TRBV6-4 and TRBJ2-2; 9 nucleotides match TRBD1. CDR3 size: 15 residues. The V gene end was trimmed by 7 bases and the J gene end by 2 bases; junction bases not matched to a gene: 5. In germline, CDR1 is MRHNA, CDR2 SNTAGT.

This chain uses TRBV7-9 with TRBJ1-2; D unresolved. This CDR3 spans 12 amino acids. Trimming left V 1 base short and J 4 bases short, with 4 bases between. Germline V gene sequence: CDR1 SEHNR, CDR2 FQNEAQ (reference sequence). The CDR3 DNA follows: TGTGCCAGCAGCTTAGGGCTCTATGGCTACACCTTC. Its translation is CASSLGLYGYTF.